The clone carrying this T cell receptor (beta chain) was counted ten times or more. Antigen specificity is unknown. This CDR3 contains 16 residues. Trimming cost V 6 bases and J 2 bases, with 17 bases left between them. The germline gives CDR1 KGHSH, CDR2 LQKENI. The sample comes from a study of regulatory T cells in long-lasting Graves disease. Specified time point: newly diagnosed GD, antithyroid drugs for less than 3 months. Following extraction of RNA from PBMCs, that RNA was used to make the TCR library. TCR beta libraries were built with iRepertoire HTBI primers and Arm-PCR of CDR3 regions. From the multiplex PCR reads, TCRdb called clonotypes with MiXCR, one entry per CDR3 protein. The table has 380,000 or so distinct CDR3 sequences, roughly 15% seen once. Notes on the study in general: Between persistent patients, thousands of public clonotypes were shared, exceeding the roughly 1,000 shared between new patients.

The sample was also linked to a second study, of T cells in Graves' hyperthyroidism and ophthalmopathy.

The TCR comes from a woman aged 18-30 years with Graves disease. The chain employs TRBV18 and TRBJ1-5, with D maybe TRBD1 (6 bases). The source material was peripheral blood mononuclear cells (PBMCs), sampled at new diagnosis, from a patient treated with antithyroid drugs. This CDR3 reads CASSQAWGLGNQPQHF. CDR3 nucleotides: TGTGCCAGCTCCCAAGCCTGGGGGCTTGGCAATCAGCCCCAGCATTTT.